These 3 T cell receptor beta chains were sequenced from one sample in a study of OX40 agonist ivuxolimab in advanced cancers. The data were produced by immunoSEQ multiplex PCR, yet TCRdb's version contains in-frame clones alone and is incomplete. The sample contains 55,000 to 85,000 clones, roughly 85% of which appear only once. The sample was CD4+ or CD8+ T cells sorted from blood, taken in a trial of the OX40 agonist ivuxolimab. These receptors all come from an adult with an advanced solid tumor such as melanoma, head and neck, liver or kidney cancer.

In nucleotides, the CDR3 is TGCGCCAGCAGCCAGATGGACAGGAACAATGAGCAGTTCTTC. This sequence encodes CASSQMDRNNEQFF. J is TRBJ2-1 and V is TRBV4-1, with 7 bases identical to TRBD1. In germline, CDR1 is MGHRA, CDR2 YSYEKL. The CDR3 contains 14 residues. V lost 3 bases to trimming and J lost 5 bases; unmatched junction nucleotides: 4.

The J gene is TRBJ2-2, the V gene TRBV5-1; TRBD1 agrees at 9 bases. The junction had 2 bases not matched to a gene; V was cut back by 4 bases and J by 1 base. This CDR3 is 15 amino acids long. Germline V gene lookup returns CDR1 SGHRS and CDR2 YFSETQ. The DNA of the CDR3 is TGCGCCAGCAGCGGGGGACAGGGGAACACCGGGGAGCTGTTTTTT. Its protein product is CASSGGQGNTGELFF.

This CDR3 reads CSVQQETQYF. In DNA form, the CDR3 reads TGCAGTGTACAGCAAGAGACCCAGTACTTC. The chain employs TRBV20-1 and TRBJ2-5; D unresolved. Germline V gives CDR1 DFQATT, CDR2 SNEGSKA (reference sequence). Trimming pared 7 bases from V and 2 bases from J, leaving 5 bases between. The CDR3 sequence is 10 residues long.